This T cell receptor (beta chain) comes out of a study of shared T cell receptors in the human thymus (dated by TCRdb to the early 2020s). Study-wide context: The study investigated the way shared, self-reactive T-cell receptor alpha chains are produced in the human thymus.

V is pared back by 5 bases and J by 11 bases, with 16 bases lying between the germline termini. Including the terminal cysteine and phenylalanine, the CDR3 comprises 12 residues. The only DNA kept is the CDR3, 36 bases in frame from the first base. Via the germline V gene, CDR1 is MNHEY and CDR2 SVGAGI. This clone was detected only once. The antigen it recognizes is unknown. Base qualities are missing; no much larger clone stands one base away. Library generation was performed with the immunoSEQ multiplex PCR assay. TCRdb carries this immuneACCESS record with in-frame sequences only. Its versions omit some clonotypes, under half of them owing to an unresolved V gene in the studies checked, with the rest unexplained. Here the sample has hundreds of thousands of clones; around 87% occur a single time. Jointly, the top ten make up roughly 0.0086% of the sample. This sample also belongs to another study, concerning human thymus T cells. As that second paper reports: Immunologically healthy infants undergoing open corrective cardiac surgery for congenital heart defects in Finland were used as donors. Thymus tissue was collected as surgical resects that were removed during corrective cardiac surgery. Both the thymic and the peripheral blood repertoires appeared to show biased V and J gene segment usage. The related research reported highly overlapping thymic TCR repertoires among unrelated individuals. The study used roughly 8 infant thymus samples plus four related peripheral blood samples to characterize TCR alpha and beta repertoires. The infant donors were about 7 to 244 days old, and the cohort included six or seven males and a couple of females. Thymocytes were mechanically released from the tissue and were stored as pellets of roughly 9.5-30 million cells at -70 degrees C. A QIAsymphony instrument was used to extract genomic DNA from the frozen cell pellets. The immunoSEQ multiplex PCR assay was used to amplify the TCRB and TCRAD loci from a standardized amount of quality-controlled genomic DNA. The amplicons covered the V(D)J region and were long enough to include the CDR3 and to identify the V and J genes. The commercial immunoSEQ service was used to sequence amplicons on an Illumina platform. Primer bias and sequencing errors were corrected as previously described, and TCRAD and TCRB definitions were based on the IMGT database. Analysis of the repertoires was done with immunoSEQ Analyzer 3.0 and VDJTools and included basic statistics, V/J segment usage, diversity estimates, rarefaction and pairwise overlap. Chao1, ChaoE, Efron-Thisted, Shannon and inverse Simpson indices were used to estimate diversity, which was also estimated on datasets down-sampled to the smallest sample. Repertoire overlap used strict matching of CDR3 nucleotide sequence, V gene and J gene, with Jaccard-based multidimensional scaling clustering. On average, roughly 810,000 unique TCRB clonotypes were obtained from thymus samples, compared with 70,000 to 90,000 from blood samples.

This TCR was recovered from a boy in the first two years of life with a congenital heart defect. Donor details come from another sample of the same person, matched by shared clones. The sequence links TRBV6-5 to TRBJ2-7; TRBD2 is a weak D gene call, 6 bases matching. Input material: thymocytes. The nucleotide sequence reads TGTGCCAGCAGTGAAGATGAGGGGAGGAAGTACTTC. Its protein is CASSEDEGRKYF.